What follows are 3 T cell receptor beta chains derived from one specimen sequenced in a study of shared T cell receptors in the human thymus. Data came from immunoSEQ multiplex PCR; TCRdb stores just in-frame clones and leaves some out. Of approximately 730,000 clones listed, 70% to 90% are singletons. The sample also formed part of further work on human thymus T cells.

Sequenced: thymocytes. Source of these receptors: a girl under three years old with a congenital heart defect.

J is TRBJ2-5 and V is TRBV11-3; TRBD1 aligns across 8 bases. V was pared by 5 bases and J by 0 bases, with 2 bases of the junction left unmatched. The CDR3 runs to 14 residues. The germline V gene has CDR1 SGHNT and CDR2 YENEEA. The CDR3 coding sequence is TGTGCCAGCAGCACAGGGGGGAACCAAGAGACCCAGTACTTC. The encoded protein is CASSTGGNQETQYF.

The chain links TRBV27 to TRBJ1-5, with D possibly being TRBD1 (6 bases). Germline V gene lookup returns CDR1 MNHEY and CDR2 SMNVEV (reference sequence). V was clipped by 5 bases and J by 6 bases, with 14 bases between them. The CDR3 extends over 14 amino acids. CDR3 sequence (DNA): TGTGCCAGCAGTACACTAGGGGGTCCTCAGCCCCAGCATTTT. Protein sequence: CASSTLGGPQPQHF.

This clone was detected once. The gene calls are TRBV7-6 and TRBJ1-3; 10 bases line up with TRBD1. The CDR3 totals 20 residues. V lost 2 bases, J lost 0 bases, and 13 bases stayed unmatched. CDR1 and CDR2 (germline): SGHVS, FNYEAQ. The CDR3 DNA reads as TGTGCCAGCAGCTTATCGGGCAGCGACAGGGGGCCTAGCTCTGGAAACACCATATATTTT. Translated, it gives CASSLSGSDRGPSSGNTIYF.